Presented here are 9 T cell receptor beta chains from one specimen sequenced in a study of blood T cell repertoires in COVID-19 (dated by TCRdb to 2020 to 2022). Library preparation used the immunoSEQ multiplex PCR assay. What TCRdb holds here is the immuneACCESS table cut down to in-frame rearrangements. Part of the clones is not present; checked against another copy, under half of the missing clones reflect an unresolved V gene, and the others are unexplained. This sample holds about 83,000 clones; about nine tenths were observed only once. Roughly 3.1% of the sample rests with the top ten. The specimen was peripheral blood. The receptors here all came from a woman aged 45 to 65 with active or convalescent COVID-19.

This chain joins TRBV4-3 and TRBJ2-3, with TRBD1 as a possible D gene (6 bases). CDR1 and CDR2 from the germline V gene are LGHNA and YSLEER. The CDR3 extends over 15 amino acids. V was cut by 0 bases and J by 2 bases, with 9 bases left in between. In nucleotides, the CDR3 is TGCGCCAGCAGCCAAGATACAGGGACCACAGATACGCAGTATTTT. This gives the protein CASSQDTGTTDTQYF.

This clone has only one observation. The chain couples TRBV2 to TRBJ2-5; the match to TRBD1 covers 7 bases. The CDR3 length is 15 residues. Germline assignment: CDR1 SNHLY and CDR2 FYNNEI. The junction had 7 bases not matched to a gene; V was cut back by 2 bases and J by 4 bases. Here the CDR3 reads CASSEKGARGETQYF. The DNA of the CDR3 is TGTGCCAGCAGTGAAAAGGGGGCACGGGGAGAGACCCAGTACTTC.

This clone was recorded only once. At the DNA level, this CDR3 is encoded by other sequences in the same sample as well. This chain links TRBV7-9 with TRBJ1-3; D perhaps matches TRBD1 (5 bases). V was clipped by 2 bases and J by 0 bases, with 5 bases between them. Germline V gene data show CDR1 as SEHNR and CDR2 as FQNEAQ (reference sequence). The CDR3 loop spans 14 amino acids. This CDR3 is CASSLRGSGNTIYF. The CDR3 DNA reads as TGTGCCAGCAGCTTAAGGGGCTCTGGAAACACCATATATTTT.

This clone was recorded once. The genes are TRBV7-9 and TRBJ2-7; 11 bases map to TRBD1. Germline V lookup: CDR1 SEHNR, CDR2 FQNEAQ (reference sequence). V shed 5 bases, J shed 2 bases, and the junction held 5 bases outside the gene matches. The length of the CDR3 is 15 residues. CDR3 residues: CASSLGTGGPYEQYF. CDR3 sequence (DNA): TGTGCCAGCAGCCTAGGGACAGGGGGTCCCTACGAGCAGTACTTC.

This rearrangement joins TRBV4-3 to TRBJ2-3; tentative D call: TRBD1 (5 bases). V lost 0 bases and J lost 2, with 12 bases in between. The CDR3 length is 16 residues. Germline V gives CDR1 LGHNA, CDR2 YSLEER. CDR3 in DNA: TGCGCCAGCAGCCAAGATACAGGAGTCCCCACAGATACGCAGTATTTT. As protein: CASSQDTGVPTDTQYF.

The CDR3 DNA reads as TGTGCCAGTAGTATCTCGGACAGCTCGAACACTGAAGCTTTCTTT. Translation: CASSISDSSNTEAFF. V usage is TRBV19 and J usage is TRBJ1-1; possible D gene TRBD1, 6 bases. V lost 3 bases and J 1 base, leaving 12 bases between the germline ends. In germline, CDR1 is LNHDA, CDR2 SQIVND (reference sequence). The CDR3 covers 15 residues.

The gene calls are TRBV7-9 and TRBJ1-5; 8 bases align to TRBD1. CDR3 length equals 15 residues. Germline CDR1 and CDR2: SEHNR and FQNEAQ (reference sequence). The V segment lost 5 bases and the J segment 5 bases; nucleotides outside the gene matches: 8. CDR3 sequence reads: CASSGEETGDQPQHF. The DNA of the CDR3 is TGTGCCAGCAGCGGCGAGGAGACAGGGGATCAGCCCCAGCATTTT.

The chain employs TRBV14 and TRBJ2-1; 8 bases agree with TRBD2. The CDR3 has 15 amino acids. Per germline, CDR1 SGHDN and CDR2 FVKESK. V lost 1 base, J lost 7 bases, and 6 bases stayed unmatched. This chain's CDR3 is CASSQVDGGRNEQFF. CDR3 bases: TGTGCCAGCAGCCAAGTCGATGGCGGGAGGAATGAGCAGTTCTTC.

The chain is built from TRBV7-2 and TRBJ2-7, with 9 positions matching TRBD2. From germline, CDR1 is SGHTA and CDR2 FQGNSA. Trimming at V came to 5 bases and at J to 2 bases, leaving 13 bases not matched to a gene. The CDR3 is made up of 17 amino acids. This CDR3 is CASSLAFSGGAPYEQYF. The CDR3 coding sequence is TGTGCCAGCAGCCTCGCTTTTAGCGGGGGCGCTCCCTACGAGCAGTACTTC.